This entry describes one TCR beta chain. This sample was taken from a study of T cell clonotyping in hematopoietic cell transplantation. CDR1 is GTSNPN and CDR2 is SVGIG in the germline V gene (reference sequence). The CDR3 loop spans 14 amino acids. Trimming removed 3 bases from V and 1 base from J, with 12 bases in between. Produced via immunoSEQ multiplex PCR; TCRdb's table is partial and in-frame only. The table includes 9,500 to 15,000 clones, 75% to 90% detected once. This sequence joins TRBV30 and TRBJ1-1; tentatively, D is TRBD1 (5 bases). Sequenced material: peripheral blood mononuclear cells. The origin of this receptor is a human donor who either received an allogeneic hematopoietic cell transplant for a myeloid malignancy or was a related donor (not recorded which). Some clones in this sample may be carry-over from other donors' samples. CDR3 protein: CAWSRQTPNTEAFF. CDR3 DNA sequence: TGTGCCTGGAGCCGACAGACCCCGAACACTGAAGCTTTCTTT.